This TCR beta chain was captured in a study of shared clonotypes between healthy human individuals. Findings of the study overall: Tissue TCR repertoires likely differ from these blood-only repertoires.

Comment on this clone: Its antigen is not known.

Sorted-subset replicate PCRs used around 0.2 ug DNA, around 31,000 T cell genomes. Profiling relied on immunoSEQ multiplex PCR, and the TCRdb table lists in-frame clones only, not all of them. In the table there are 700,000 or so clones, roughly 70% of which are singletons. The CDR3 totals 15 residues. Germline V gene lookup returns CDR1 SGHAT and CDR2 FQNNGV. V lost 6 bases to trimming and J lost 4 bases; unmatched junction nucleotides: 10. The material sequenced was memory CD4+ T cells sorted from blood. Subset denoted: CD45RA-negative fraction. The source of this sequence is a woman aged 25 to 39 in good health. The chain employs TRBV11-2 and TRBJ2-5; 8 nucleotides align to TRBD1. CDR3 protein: CASRPGQEKGETQYF. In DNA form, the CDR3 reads TGTGCCAGCAGGCCGGGACAGGAGAAAGGAGAGACCCAGTACTTC. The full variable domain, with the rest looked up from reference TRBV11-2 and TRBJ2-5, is EAGVAQSPRYKIIEKRQSVAFWCNPISGHATLYWYQQILGQGPKLLIQFQNNGVVDDSQLPKDRFSAERLKGVDSTLKIQPAKLEDSAVYLCASRPGQEKGETQYFGPGTRLLVL.